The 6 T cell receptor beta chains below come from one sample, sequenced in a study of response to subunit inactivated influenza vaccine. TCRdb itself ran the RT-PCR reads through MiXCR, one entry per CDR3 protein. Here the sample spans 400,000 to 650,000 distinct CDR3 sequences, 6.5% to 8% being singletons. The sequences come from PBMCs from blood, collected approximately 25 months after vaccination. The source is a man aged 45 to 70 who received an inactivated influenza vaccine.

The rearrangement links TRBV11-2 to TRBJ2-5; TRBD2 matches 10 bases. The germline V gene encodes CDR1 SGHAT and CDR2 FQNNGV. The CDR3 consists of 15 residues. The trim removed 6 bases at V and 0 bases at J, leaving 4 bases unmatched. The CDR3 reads CASSQLAGHQETQYF. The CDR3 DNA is TGTGCCAGCAGTCAACTAGCGGGGCACCAAGAGACCCAGTACTTC. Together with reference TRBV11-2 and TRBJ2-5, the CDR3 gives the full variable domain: EAGVAQSPRYKIIEKRQSVAFWCNPISGHATLYWYQQILGQGPKLLIQFQNNGVVDDSQLPKDRFSAERLKGVDSTLKIQPAKLEDSAVYLCASSQLAGHQETQYFGPGTRLLVL.

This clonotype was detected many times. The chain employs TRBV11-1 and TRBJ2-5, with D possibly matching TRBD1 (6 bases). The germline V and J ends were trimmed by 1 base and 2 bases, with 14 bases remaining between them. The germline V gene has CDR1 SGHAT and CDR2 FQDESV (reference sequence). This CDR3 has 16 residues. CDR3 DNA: TGTGCCAGCAGCTTAGTGGGGGACACGCTTCAAGAGACCCAGTACTTC. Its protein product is CASSLVGDTLQETQYF. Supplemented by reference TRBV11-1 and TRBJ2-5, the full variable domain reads EAEVAQSPRYKITEKSQAVAFWCDPISGHATLYWYRQILGQGPELLVQFQDESVVDDSQLPKDRFSAERLKGVDSTLKIQPAELGDSAMYLCASSLVGDTLQETQYFGPGTRLLVL.

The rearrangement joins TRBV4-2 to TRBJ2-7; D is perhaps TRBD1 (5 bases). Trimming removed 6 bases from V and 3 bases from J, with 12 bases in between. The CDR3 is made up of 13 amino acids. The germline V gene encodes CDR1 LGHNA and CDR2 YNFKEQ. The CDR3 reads CASSDSLNYEQYF. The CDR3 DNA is TGTGCCAGCAGTGACAGCCTTAACTACGAGCAGTACTTC.

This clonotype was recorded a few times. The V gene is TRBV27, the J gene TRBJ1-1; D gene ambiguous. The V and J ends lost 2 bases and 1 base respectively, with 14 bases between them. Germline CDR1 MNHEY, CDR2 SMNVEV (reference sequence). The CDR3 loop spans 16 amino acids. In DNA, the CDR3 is TGTGCCAGCAGTTTACTTTTTCGACGGAAGAACACTGAAGCTTTCTTT. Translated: CASSLLFRRKNTEAFF.

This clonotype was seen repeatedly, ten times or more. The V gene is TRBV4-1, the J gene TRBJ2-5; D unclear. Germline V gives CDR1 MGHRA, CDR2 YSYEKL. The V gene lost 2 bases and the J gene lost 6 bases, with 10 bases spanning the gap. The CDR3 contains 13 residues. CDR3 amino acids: CASSQLILQTQYF. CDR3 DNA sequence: TGCGCCAGCAGCCAACTAATCTTGCAGACCCAGTACTTC.

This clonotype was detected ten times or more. The CDR3 spells CASSPRTKSYEQYF. The CDR3 DNA reads TGTGCCAGCAGTCCACGAACCAAATCCTACGAGCAGTACTTC. V gene TRBV12-3 or TRBV12-4 combines with J gene TRBJ2-7; the D is unclear. The V end was cut by 5 bases, the J end by 1 base, with 12 bases between. This CDR3 is built from 14 residues.